Shown below are 5 T cell receptor beta chains from a single sample sequenced in a study of CD8 T cells in Susac syndrome. The RNA input was roughly 0.45 to 1 ug, and it was reverse transcribed with random hexamers. TCRdb passed the immunoSEQ multiplex PCR reads through MiXCR, listing each CDR3 protein once. This table has a few hundred thousand distinct CDR3 sequences, around 85% appearing once. The specimen was CD8+ T cells from PBMCs. These TCRs come from a human donor with multiple sclerosis.

This clonotype was counted a single time. The chain carries TRBV14 and TRBJ2-7; 9 positions match TRBD1. Per the germline V gene, CDR1 is SGHDN and CDR2 is FVKESK. The CDR3 is 14 amino acids. The V and J ends lost 0 bases and 5 bases, in that order; junction bases with no gene match: 2. CDR3 region: CASSQEQGANEQYF. Written as DNA, the CDR3 is TGTGCCAGCAGCCAAGAACAGGGGGCTAACGAGCAGTACTTC.

The gene calls are TRBV27 and TRBJ1-1; D possibly corresponds to TRBD1 (5 bases). The CDR3 is 15 residues long. V was clipped by 3 bases and J by 1 base, with 12 bases between them. The germline gives CDR1 MNHEY, CDR2 SMNVEV (reference sequence). The CDR3 sequence: CASSLGPAANTEAFF. The DNA of the CDR3 is TGTGCCAGCAGTTTGGGGCCCGCGGCGAACACTGAAGCTTTCTTT.

The chain carries TRBV4-2 and TRBJ1-5; 9 bases line up with TRBD1. From germline, CDR1 is LGHNA and CDR2 YNFKEQ. This CDR3 has 16 amino acids. Unmatched junction bases numbered 5, after V lost 0 bases and J lost 5 bases. CDR3 in DNA: TGTGCCAGCAGCCAAGAGATAGGGACAGGGCATCAGCCCCAGCATTTT. It codes for CASSQEIGTGHQPQHF.

This chain joins TRBV9 and TRBJ1-4; 11 bases match TRBD1. The CDR3 covers 16 residues. Germline V CDR1 and CDR2: SGDLS, YYNGEE. The V and J ends lost 4 bases and 5 bases, in that order; junction bases with no gene match: 7. The CDR3 sequence: CASSTGTGGPNEKLFF. The CDR3, as DNA: TGTGCCAGCAGCACCGGGACAGGGGGACCGAATGAAAAACTGTTTTTT.

The V call is TRBV5-6, the J call TRBJ1-1; D is ambiguous. Trimming left V 1 base short and J 5 bases short, with 6 bases between. The germline V gene encodes CDR1 SGHDT and CDR2 YYEEEE. The CDR3 length is 12 residues. DNA for the CDR3: TGTGCCAGCAGCTTGCTCCAGACTGAAGCTTTCTTT. This gives the protein CASSLLQTEAFF. The variable domain in full, with the rest retrieved from reference TRBV5-6 and TRBJ1-1, is DAGVTQSPTHLIKTRGQQVTLRCSPKSGHDTVSWYQQALGQGPQFIFQYYEEEERQRGNFPDRFSGHQFPNYSSELNVNALLLGDSALYLCASSLLQTEAFFGQGTRLTVV.